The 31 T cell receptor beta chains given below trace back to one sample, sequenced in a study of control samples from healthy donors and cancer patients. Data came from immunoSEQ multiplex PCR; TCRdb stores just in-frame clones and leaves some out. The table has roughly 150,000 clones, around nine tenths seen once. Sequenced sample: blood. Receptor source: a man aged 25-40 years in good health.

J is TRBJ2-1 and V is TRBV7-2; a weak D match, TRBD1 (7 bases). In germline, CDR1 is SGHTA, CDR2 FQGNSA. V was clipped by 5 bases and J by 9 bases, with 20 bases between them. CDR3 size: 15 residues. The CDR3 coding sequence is TGTGCCAGCAGCCCCCGGACAGGTAGGGGAGGTGAGCAGTTCTTC. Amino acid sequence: CASSPRTGRGGEQFF.

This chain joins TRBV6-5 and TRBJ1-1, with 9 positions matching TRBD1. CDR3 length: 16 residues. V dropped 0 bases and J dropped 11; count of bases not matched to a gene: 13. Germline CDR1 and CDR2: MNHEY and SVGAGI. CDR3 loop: CASSYSTGGRGLTAFF. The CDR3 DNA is TGTGCCAGCAGTTACTCTACAGGGGGCAGGGGCTTAACGGCTTTCTTT.

Here the CDR3 reads CASSLLGQPQETQYF. The CDR3, as DNA: TGTGCCAGCAGCTTACTAGGCCAGCCCCAAGAGACCCAGTACTTC. This chain connects TRBV11-1 to TRBJ2-5; D is ambiguous. Germline V CDR1 and CDR2: SGHAT, FQDESV (reference sequence). V lost 2 bases to trimming and J lost 1 base, with 11 bases between them. This CDR3 is built from 15 residues.

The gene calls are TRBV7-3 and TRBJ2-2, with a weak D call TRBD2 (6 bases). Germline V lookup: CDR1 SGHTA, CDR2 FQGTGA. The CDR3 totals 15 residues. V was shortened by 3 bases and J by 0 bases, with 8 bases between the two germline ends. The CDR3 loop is CASSLEGTNTGELFF. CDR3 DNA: TGTGCCAGCAGCTTGGAGGGGACGAACACCGGGGAGCTGTTTTTT.

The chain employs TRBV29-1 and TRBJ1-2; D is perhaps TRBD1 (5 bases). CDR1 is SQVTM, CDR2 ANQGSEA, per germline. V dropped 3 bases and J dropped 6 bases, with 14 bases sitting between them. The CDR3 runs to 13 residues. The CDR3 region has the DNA TGCAGCGTTGAGGGGGACCTGTGGGATGGCTACACCTTC. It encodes CSVEGDLWDGYTF. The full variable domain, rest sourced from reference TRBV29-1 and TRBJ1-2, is SAVISQKPSRDICQRGTSLTIQCQVDSQVTMMFWYRQQPGQSLTLIATANQGSEATYESGFVIDKFPISRPNLTFSTLTVSNMSPEDSSIYLCSVEGDLWDGYTFGSGTRLTVV.

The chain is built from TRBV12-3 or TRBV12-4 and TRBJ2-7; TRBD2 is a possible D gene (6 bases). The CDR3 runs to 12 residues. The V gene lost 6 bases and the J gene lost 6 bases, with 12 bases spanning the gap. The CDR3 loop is CASSALAFEQYF. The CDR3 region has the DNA TGTGCCAGCAGCGCACTAGCATTCGAGCAGTACTTC.

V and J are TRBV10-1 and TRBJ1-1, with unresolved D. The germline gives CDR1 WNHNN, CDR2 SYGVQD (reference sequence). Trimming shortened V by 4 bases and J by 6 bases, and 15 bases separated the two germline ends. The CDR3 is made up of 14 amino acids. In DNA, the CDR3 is TGCGCCAGCAGTGTGAACAACCTTCCAGCTGAAGCTTTCTTT. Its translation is CASSVNNLPAEAFF.

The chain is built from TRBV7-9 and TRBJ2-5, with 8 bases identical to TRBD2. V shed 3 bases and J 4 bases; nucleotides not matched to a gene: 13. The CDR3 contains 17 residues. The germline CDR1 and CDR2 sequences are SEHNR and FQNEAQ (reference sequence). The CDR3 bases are TGTGCCAGCAGCTTTTCGGGCCGGGGGGGCGTTGGAGAGACCCAGTACTTC. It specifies CASSFSGRGGVGETQYF.

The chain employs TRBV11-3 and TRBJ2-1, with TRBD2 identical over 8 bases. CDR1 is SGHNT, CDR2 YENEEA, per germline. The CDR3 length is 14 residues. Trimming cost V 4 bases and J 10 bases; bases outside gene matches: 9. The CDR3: CASSSSAGAQEQFF. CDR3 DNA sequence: TGTGCCAGCAGCTCGTCAGCGGGAGCCCAAGAGCAGTTCTTC.

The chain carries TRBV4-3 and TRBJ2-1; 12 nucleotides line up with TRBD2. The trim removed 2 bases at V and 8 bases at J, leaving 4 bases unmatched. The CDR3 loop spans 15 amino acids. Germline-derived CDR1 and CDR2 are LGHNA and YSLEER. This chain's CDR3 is CASSQNGLAGHEQFF. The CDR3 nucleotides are TGCGCCAGCAGCCAAAACGGACTAGCGGGACATGAGCAGTTCTTC.

The CDR3 is CASSDPAGGREIEEQYF. The CDR3 nucleotides read TGTGCCAGCAGTGACCCCGCCGGTGGCAGGGAGATCGAAGAGCAGTACTTC. The V call is TRBV25-1, the J call TRBJ2-7; D is tentatively TRBD1 or TRBD2 (5 bases each). The germline V and J ends were trimmed by 3 bases and 7 bases, with 25 bases remaining between them. In germline, CDR1 is MGHDK, CDR2 SYGVNS. The CDR3 covers 17 residues.

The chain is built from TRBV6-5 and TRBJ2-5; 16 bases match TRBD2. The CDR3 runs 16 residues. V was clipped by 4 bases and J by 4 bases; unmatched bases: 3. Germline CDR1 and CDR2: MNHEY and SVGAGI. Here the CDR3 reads CASSSGLAGGVETQYF. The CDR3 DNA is TGTGCCAGCAGTTCGGGACTAGCGGGGGGGGTAGAGACCCAGTACTTC.

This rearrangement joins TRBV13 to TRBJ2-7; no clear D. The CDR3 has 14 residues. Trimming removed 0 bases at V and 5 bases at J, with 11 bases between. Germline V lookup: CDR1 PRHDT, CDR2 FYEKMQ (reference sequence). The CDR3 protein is CASSLGQFSDEQYF. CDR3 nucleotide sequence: TGTGCCAGCAGCTTAGGGCAGTTCTCGGACGAGCAGTACTTC.

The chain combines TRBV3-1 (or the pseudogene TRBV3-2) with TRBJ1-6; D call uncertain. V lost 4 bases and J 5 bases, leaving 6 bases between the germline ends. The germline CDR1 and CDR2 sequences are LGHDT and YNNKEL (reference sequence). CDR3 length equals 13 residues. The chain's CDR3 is CASSLNNNSPLHF. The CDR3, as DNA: TGTGCCAGCAGCCTGAACAATAATTCACCCCTCCACTTT.

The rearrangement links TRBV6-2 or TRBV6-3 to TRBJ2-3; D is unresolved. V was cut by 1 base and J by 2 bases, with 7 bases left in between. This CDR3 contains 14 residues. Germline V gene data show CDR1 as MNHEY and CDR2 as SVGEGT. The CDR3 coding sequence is TGTGCCAGCAGTTACTTTCAGGCCACAGATACGCAGTATTTT. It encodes CASSYFQATDTQYF.

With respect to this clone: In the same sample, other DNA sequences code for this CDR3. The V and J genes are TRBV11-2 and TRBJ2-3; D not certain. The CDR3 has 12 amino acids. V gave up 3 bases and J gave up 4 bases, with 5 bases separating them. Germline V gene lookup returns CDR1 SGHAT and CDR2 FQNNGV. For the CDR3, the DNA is TGTGCCAGCAGCTTGGGGTCAGATACGCAGTATTTT. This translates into CASSLGSDTQYF.

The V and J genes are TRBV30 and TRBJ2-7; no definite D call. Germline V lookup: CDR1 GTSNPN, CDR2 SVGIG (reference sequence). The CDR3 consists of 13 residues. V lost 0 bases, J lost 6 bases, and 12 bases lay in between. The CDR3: CAWSVLGPGEQYF. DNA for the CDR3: TGTGCCTGGAGTGTACTTGGCCCTGGCGAGCAGTACTTC. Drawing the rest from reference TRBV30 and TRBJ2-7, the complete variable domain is SQTIHQWPATLVQPVGSPLSLECTVEGTSNPNLYWYRQAAGRGLQLLFYSVGIGQISSEVPQNLSASRPQDRQFILSSKKLLLSDSGFYLCAWSVLGPGEQYFGPGTRLTVT.

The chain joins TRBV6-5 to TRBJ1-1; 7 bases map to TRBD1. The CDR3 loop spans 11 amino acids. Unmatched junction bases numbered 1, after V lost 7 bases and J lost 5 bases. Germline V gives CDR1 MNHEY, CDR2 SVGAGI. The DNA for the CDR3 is TGTGCCAGCATACAGGGGACTGAAGCTTTCTTT. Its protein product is CASIQGTEAFF.

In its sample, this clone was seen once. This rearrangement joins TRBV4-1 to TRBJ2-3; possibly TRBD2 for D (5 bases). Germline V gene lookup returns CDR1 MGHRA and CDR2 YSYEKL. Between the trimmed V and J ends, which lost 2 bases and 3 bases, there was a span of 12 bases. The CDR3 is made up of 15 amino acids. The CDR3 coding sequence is TGCGCCAGCAGCCAAAAAGCGGTTACGACAGATACGCAGTATTTT. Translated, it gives CASSQKAVTTDTQYF.

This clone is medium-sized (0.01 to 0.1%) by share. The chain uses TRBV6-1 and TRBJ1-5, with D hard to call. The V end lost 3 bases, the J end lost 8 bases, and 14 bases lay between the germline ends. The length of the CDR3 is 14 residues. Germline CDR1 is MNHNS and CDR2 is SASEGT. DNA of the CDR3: TGTGCCAGCAGTGAGTCCCGGGTGGGTGAGCCCCAGCATTTT. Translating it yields CASSESRVGEPQHF.

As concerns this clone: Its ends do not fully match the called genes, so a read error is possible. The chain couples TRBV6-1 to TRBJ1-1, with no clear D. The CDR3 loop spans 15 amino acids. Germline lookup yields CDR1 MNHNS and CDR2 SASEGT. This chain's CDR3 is CASSKAGRMNTEAFF. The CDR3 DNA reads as TGTGCCAGCAGTAAAGCCGGACGGATGAACACTGAAGCTTTCTTT.

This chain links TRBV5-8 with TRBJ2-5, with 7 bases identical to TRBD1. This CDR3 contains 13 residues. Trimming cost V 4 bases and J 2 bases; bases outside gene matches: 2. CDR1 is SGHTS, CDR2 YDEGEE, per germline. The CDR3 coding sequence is TGTGCCAGCAGCCCCAGGGGGCAAGAGACCCAGTACTTC. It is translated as CASSPRGQETQYF.

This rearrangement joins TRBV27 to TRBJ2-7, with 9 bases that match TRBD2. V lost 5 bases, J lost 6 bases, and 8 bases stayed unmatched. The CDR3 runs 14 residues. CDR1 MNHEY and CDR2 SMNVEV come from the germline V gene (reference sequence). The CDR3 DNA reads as TGTGCCAGCAGTAGACTAGCGGTGGGGGGCGAGCAGTACTTC. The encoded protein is CASSRLAVGGEQYF.

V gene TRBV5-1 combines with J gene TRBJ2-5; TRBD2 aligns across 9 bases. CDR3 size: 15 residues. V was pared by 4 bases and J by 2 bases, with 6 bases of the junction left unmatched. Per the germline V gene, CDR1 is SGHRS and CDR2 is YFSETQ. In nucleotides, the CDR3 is TGCGCCAGCAGCCGCTTTGCGGGAGGGCAAGAGACCCAGTACTTC. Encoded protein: CASSRFAGGQETQYF.

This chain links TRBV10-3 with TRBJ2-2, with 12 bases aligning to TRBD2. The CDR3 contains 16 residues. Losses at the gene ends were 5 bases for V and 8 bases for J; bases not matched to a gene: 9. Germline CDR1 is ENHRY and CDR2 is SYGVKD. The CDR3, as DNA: TGTGCCATCAGTAGGGCTAGCGGGAGGGGTCCGGGGGAGCTGTTTTTT. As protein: CAISRASGRGPGELFF.

The chain's CDR3 is CASREGPYEQYF. The CDR3 DNA reads as TGTGCCAGCAGAGAGGGACCCTACGAGCAGTACTTC. The rearrangement links TRBV6-5 to TRBJ2-7; either TRBD1 or TRBD2 may fit D (5 bases each). V gave up 6 bases and J gave up 2 bases, with 8 bases separating them. The CDR3 runs 12 residues. Germline CDR1 and CDR2: MNHEY and SVGAGI.

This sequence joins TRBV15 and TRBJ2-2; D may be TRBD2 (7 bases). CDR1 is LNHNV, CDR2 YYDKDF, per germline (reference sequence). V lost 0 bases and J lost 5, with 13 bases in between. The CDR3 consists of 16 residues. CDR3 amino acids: CATSRDGGGETGELFF. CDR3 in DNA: TGTGCCACCAGCAGAGATGGGGGGGGCGAAACCGGGGAGCTGTTTTTT.

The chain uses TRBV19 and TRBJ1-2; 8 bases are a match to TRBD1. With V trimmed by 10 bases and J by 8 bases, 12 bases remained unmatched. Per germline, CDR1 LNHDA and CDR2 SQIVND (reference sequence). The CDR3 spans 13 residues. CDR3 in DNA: TGTGCCACCCTTCGGCAGGGGGCTTGGGGCTACACCTTC. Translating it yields CATLRQGAWGYTF.

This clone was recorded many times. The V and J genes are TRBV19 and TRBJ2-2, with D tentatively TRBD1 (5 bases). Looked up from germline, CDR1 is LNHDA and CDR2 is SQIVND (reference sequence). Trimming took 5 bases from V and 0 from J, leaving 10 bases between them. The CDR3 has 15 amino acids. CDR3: CASSPETANTGELFF. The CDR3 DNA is TGTGCCAGTAGTCCCGAGACAGCGAACACCGGGGAGCTGTTTTTT.

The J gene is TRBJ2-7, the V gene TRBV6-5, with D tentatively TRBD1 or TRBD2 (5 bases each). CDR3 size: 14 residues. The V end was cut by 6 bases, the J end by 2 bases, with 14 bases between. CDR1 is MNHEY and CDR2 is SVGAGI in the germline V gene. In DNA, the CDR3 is TGTGCCAGCAGCCCGAGGGGTTCCGCCTACGAGCAGTACTTC. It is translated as CASSPRGSAYEQYF.

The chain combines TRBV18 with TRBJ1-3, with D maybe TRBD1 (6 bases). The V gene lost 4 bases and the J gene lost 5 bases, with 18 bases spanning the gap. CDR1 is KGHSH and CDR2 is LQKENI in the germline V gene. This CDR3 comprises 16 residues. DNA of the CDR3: TGTGCCAGCTCACTCCCTTCCGGGGGCAACAGAAACACCATATATTTT. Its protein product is CASSLPSGGNRNTIYF.